This T cell receptor (beta chain) stems from a study of regulatory T cells in long-lasting Graves disease. Study outcomes and limitations: With approximately 3,000 shared public clonotypes, persistent patients exceeded new patients, who shared over 950.

Sequencing libraries for TCR beta were prepared with iRepertoire HTBI primers and Arm-PCR of CDR3 regions. MiXCR was run by TCRdb on the multiplex PCR reads, yielding one entry per CDR3 protein. The data show over 350,000 distinct CDR3 sequences, roughly 15% seen once. Germline CDR1 is DFQATT and CDR2 is SNEGSKA (reference sequence). This CDR3 is built from 13 residues. Time point reported: newly diagnosed GD, antithyroid drugs for less than 3 months. With RNA extracted from PBMCs as input, the TCR library was made. A word on this clonotype: The antigen is undetermined.

The same sample was also used in a study of T cells in Graves' hyperthyroidism and ophthalmopathy.

The chain uses TRBV20-1 and TRBJ2-3; 9 nucleotides match TRBD2. The J call is in doubt because the DNA end fits TRBJ2-7 better. Sequences were derived from peripheral blood mononuclear cells (PBMCs), sampled at new diagnosis, from a patient treated with antithyroid drugs. The clonotype originates from a woman in her 50s with Graves disease. The CDR3 DNA is TGCAGTGCTATCCCCCCACTAGCGGGCGAGCAGTACTTC. It encodes CSAIPPLAGEQYF.